This record concerns one T cell receptor (beta chain) sequence. V lost 6 bases and J lost 3; bases outside the gene matches: 6. Germline CDR1 and CDR2: SNHLY and FYNNEI. CDR3 length equals 15 residues. The data originate from a study of T cells after somatic rescue of genetic block. The data were produced by immunoSEQ multiplex PCR, yet TCRdb's version contains in-frame clones alone and is incomplete. The sample lists 80,000 to 90,000 clones, about 90% occurring once. Sequenced sample: peripheral blood mononuclear cells (PBMCs). The TCR was taken from a woman aged 18-29 years. V usage is TRBV2 and J usage is TRBJ2-3, with 10 bases aligning to TRBD1. The CDR3 coding sequence is TGTGCCAGCAGCCTGGGACAGGGGAAGACAGATACGCAGTATTTT. Translation: CASSLGQGKTDTQYF.